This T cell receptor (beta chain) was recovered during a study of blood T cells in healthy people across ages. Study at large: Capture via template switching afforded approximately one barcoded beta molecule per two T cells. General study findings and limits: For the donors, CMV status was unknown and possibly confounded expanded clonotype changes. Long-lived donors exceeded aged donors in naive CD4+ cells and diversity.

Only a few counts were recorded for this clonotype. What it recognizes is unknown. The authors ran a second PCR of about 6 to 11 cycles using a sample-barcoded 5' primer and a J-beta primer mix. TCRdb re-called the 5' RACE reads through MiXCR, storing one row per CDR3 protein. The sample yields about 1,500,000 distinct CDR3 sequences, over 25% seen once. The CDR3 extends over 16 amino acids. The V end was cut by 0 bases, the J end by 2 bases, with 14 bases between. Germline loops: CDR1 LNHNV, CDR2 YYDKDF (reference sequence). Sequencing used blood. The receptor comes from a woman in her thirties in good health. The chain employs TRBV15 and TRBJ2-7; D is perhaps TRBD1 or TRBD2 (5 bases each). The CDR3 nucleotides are TGTGCCACCAGCAGAGATCGTGGGGGAGACGCCTACGAGCAGTACTTC. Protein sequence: CATSRDRGGDAYEQYF.